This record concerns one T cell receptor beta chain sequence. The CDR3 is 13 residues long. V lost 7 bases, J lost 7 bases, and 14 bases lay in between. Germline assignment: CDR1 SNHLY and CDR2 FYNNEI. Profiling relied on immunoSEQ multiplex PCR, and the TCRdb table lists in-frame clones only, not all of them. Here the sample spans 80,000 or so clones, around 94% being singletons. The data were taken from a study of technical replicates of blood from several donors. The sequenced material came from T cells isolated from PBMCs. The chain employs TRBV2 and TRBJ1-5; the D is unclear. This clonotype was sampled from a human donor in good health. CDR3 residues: CASKVEQVQPQHF. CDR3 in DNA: TGTGCCAGCAAAGTTGAGCAGGTCCAGCCCCAGCATTTT. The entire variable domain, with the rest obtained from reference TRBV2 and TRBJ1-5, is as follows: EPEVTQTPSHQVTQMGQEVILRCVPISNHLYFYWYRQILGQKVEFLVSFYNNEISEKSEIFDDQFSVERPDGSNFTLKIRSTKLEDSAMYFCASKVEQVQPQHFGDGTRLSIL.